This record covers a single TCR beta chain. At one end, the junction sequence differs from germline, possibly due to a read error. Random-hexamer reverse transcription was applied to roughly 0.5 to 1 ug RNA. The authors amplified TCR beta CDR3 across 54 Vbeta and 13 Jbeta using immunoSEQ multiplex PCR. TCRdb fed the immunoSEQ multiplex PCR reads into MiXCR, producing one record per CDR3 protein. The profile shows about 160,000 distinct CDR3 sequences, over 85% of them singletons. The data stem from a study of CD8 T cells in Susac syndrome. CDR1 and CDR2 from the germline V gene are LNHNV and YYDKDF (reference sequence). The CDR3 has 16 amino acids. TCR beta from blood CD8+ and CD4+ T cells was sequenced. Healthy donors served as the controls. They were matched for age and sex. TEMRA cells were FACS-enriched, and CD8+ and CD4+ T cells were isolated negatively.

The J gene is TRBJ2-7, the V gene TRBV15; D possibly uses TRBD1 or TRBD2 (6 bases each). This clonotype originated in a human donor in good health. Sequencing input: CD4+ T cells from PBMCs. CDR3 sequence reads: CATSRGWGAGSSEQYF. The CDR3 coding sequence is TGTGCCACCAGCAGAGGATGGGGGGCAGGATCCTCCGAGCAGTACTTC. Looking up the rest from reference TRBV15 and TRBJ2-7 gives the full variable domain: DAMVIQNPRYQVTQFGKPVTLSCSQTLNHNVMYWYQQKSSQAPKLLFHYYDKDFNNEADTPDNFQSRRPNTSFCFLDIRSPGLGDTAMYLCATSRGWGAGSSEQYFGPGTRLTVT.